This is a list of T cell receptor beta chains from one sample in a study of radiation and T cells in renal cell carcinoma. Measured with immunoSEQ multiplex PCR; TCRdb has only the in-frame clones, and not every one. The sample lists 130,000 or so clones, over 65% seen once, with roughly 25% in the top ten. The sequencing used blood, collected from a patient whose treatment included radiotherapy and nephrectomy. Every receptor here comes from a woman aged 45 to 65 with renal cell carcinoma. CDR3s include the opening cysteine and the closing phenylalanine or tryptophan. A D gene is named only where the DNA matches it firmly.

v_call,d_call,j_call,cdr3_aa
TRBV5-4,TRBD1,TRBJ1-2,CASSLGGTANYGYTF
TRBV9,TRBD1,TRBJ2-1,CASSVAGRTGGNEQFF
TRBV6-5,-,TRBJ1-5,CASSYGRELSPQHF
TRBV30,-,TRBJ1-2,CAWGRGRGGYTF
TRBV10-3,-,TRBJ2-7,CAISAGEVYEQYF
TRBV7-2,-,TRBJ2-3,CASSPRGDTQYF
TRBV7-9,-,TRBJ2-2,CASSLGPGVLANTGELFF
TRBV9,TRBD2,TRBJ2-1,CASSPRPGLAYNEQFF
TRBV30,-,TRBJ1-3,CAWNSGKSGNTIYF
TRBV4-1,TRBD2,TRBJ2-1,CASSYRTSGIDNEQFF
TRBV30,-,TRBJ2-3,CAWSATGLPQYF
TRBV6-6,TRBD2,TRBJ2-5,CASSRRTSVEETQYF
TRBV9,-,TRBJ1-3,CASSVGSSGNTIYF
TRBV6-5,-,TRBJ1-2,CASSSLDNYGYTF
TRBV5-1,-,TRBJ2-7,CASTGSYEQYF
TRBV30,-,TRBJ2-1,CAWSVTRVDEQFF
TRBV20-1,TRBD2,TRBJ2-5,CRGTSQETQYF
TRBV7-2,-,TRBJ2-2,CASSPHGVSNTGELFF
TRBV5-6,-,TRBJ2-5,CASSLGVSGKYQETQYF
TRBV10-3,-,TRBJ1-4,CAIRAGRTTNEKLFF
TRBV15,-,TRBJ2-3,CATSVDAEDTQYF
TRBV4-3,TRBD1,TRBJ1-2,CASSHDRGGYTF
TRBV7-9,-,TRBJ1-1,CASSLAGDWLVTPEAFF
TRBV10-3,-,TRBJ1-5,CAIRTRQADSNQPQHF
TRBV5-1,-,TRBJ2-2,CASSLVGVAELNTGELFF